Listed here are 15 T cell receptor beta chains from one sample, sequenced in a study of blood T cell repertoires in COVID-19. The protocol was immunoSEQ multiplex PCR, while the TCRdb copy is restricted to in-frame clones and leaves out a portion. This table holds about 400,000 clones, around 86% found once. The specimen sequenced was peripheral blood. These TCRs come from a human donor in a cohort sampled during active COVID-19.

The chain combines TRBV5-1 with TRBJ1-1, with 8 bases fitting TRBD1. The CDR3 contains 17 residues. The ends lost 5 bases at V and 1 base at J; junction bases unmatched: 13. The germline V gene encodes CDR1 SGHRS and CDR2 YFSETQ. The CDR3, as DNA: TGCGCCAGCAGAGGGTCCGCAGGGGGCTATACGAACACTGAAGCTTTCTTT. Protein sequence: CASRGSAGGYTNTEAFF.

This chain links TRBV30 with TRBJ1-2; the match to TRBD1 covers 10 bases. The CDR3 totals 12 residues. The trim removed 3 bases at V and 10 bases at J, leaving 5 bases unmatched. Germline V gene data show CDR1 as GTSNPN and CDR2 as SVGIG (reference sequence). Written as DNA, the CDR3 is TGTGCCTGGAGCGGGACAGGGGAGTACTACACCTTC. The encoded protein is CAWSGTGEYYTF.

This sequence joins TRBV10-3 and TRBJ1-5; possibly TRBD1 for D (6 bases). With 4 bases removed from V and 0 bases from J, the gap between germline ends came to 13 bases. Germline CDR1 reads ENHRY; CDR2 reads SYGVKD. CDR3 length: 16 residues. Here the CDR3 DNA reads TGTGCCATCAGTGTGACAGGCGGGCTTAGCAATCAGCCCCAGCATTTT. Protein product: CAISVTGGLSNQPQHF.

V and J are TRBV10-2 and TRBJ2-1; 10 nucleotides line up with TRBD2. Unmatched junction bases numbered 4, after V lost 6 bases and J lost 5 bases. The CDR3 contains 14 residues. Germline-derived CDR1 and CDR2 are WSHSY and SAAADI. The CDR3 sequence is CASSLAGGNNEQFF. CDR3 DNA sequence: TGCGCCAGCAGCTTAGCGGGGGGAAACAATGAGCAGTTCTTC.

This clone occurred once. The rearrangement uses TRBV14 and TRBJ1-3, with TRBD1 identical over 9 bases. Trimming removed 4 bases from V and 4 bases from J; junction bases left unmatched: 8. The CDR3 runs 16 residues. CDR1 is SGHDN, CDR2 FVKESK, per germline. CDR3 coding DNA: TGTGCCAGCAGCCTGAGCCCCGGGACAGGGGGAAACACCATATATTTT. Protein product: CASSLSPGTGGNTIYF.

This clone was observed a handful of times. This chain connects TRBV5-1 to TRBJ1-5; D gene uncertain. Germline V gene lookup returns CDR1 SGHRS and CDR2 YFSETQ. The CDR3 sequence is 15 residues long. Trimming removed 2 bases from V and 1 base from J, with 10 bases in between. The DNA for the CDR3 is TGCGCCAGCAGCTTAACAAGCGGGAGCAATCAGCCCCAGCATTTT. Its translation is CASSLTSGSNQPQHF.

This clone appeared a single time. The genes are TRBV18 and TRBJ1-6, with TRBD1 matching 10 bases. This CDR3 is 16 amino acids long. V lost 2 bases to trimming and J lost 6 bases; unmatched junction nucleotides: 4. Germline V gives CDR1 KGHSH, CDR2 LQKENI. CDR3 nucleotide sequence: TGTGCCAGCTCACCAAGACAGGGGGCCTCTAATTCACCCCTCCACTTT. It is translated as CASSPRQGASNSPLHF.

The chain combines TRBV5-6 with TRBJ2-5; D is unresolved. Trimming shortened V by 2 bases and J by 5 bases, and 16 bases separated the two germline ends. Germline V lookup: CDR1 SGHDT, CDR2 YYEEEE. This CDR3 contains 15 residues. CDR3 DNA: TGTGCCAGCAGCTTACTGACTGGCCCCGGGGAGACCCAGTACTTC. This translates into CASSLLTGPGETQYF.

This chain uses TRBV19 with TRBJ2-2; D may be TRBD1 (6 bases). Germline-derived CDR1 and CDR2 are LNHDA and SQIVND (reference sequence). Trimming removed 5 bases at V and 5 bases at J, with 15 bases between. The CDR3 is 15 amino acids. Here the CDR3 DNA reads TGTGCCAGTAGTTTCAGGACAGTGGAAACCGGGGAGCTGTTTTTT. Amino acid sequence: CASSFRTVETGELFF. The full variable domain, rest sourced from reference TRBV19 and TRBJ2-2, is DGGITQSPKYLFRKEGQNVTLSCEQNLNHDAMYWYRQDPGQGLRLIYYSQIVNDFQKGDIAEGYSVSREKKESFPLTVTSAQKNPTAFYLCASSFRTVETGELFFGEGSRLTVL.

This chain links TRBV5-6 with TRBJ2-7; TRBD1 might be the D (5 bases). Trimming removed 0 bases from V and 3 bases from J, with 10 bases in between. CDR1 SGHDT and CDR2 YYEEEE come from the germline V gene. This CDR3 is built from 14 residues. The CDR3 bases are TGTGCCAGCAGCTTGGTAGGGGAAAACTACGAGCAGTACTTC. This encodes CASSLVGENYEQYF.

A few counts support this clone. The CDR3 loop is CASSNGLAGENIEQYF. CDR3 in DNA: TGTGCCAGCAGCAATGGACTAGCGGGAGAGAATATCGAGCAGTACTTC. The chain employs TRBV6-2 or TRBV6-3 and TRBJ2-7; TRBD2 matches at 13 bases. The CDR3 has 16 residues. In germline, CDR1 is MNHEY, CDR2 SVGEGT. V trimming: 6 bases; J trimming: 6 bases; junction bases outside the gene matches: 11.

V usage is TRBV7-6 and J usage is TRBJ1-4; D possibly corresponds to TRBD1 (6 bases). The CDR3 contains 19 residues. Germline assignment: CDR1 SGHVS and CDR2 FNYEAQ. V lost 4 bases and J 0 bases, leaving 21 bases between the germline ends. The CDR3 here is CASSSHRLLTGSTNEKLFF. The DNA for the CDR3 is TGTGCCAGCAGCTCTCATAGACTACTAACAGGGTCAACTAATGAAAAACTGTTTTTT.

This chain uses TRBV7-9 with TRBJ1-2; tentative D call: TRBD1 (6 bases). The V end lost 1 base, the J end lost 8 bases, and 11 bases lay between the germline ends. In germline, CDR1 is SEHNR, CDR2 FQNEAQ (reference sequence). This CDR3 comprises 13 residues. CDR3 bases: TGTGCCAGCAGCTTAGTCGCAGGGGACGGCTACACCTTC. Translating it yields CASSLVAGDGYTF.

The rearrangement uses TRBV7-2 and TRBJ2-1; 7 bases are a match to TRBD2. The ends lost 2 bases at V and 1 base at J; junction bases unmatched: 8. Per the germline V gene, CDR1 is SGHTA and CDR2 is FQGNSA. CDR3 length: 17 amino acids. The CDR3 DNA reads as TGTGCCAGCAGCTTATCACCCGGGACTAAATCCTACAATGAGCAGTTCTTC. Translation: CASSLSPGTKSYNEQFF.

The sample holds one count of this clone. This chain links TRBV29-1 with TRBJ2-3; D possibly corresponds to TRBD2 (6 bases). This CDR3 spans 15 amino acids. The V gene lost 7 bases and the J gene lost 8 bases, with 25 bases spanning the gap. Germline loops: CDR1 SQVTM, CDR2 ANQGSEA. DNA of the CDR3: TGCAGCGCCGTGGGCCGGGGAGGTGGACATGGTACGCAGTATTTT. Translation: CSAVGRGGGHGTQYF.